The 30 T cell receptor beta chains in this list originate from one sample, sequenced in a study of blood T cell repertoires in COVID-19. The method was immunoSEQ multiplex PCR; TCRdb's version includes in-frame clones alone and lacks a portion of them. The sample comprises approximately 37,000 clones, 75% to 95% of which are singletons, and around 6% rests with the top ten. The sequencing sample was made of peripheral blood. Every receptor here comes from a woman of 80 years or more with acute or convalescent COVID-19.

This rearrangement joins TRBV7-5 to TRBJ1-2; the D segment call TRBD1 is taken from the table without a DNA check. TRBV7-5 is listed as a pseudogene. The CDR3 is 21 residues long. The DNA for the CDR3 is TGTGCCAGAAGCTTAGCAAGTGGGAAGGCCCAAAGGGACAGGGGGGGTTATGGCTACACCTTC. Amino acid sequence: CARSLASGKAQRDRGGYGYTF.

The rearrangement links TRBV11-2 to TRBJ1-3; 8 bases align to TRBD1. Germline V lookup: CDR1 SGHAT, CDR2 FQNNGV. This CDR3 comprises 17 residues. V was clipped by 4 bases and J by 0 bases; unmatched bases: 8. This CDR3 reads CASSSFRGPYSGNTIYF. CDR3 coding DNA: TGTGCCAGCAGCTCCTTCAGGGGGCCATACTCTGGAAACACCATATATTTT.

This clone appeared a single time. The chain carries TRBV19 and TRBJ2-7; perhaps TRBD2 as D (6 bases). The CDR3 runs to 15 residues. V shed 2 bases and J shed 3 bases, with 14 bases lying between them. The germline V gene encodes CDR1 LNHDA and CDR2 SQIVND (reference sequence). The CDR3 DNA reads as TGTGCCAGTAGTATACTTTGGGCGGGAAACTACGAGCAGTACTTC. Translated, it gives CASSILWAGNYEQYF.

The chain carries TRBV5-1 and TRBJ2-1, with TRBD2 as a possible D gene (6 bases). V was clipped by 3 bases and J by 5 bases, with 21 bases between them. This CDR3 spans 17 amino acids. CDR1 is SGHRS, CDR2 YFSETQ, per germline. CDR3 loop: CASSYRAAGKGNNEQFF. The CDR3 nucleotides read TGCGCCAGCAGCTATCGGGCGGCGGGGAAAGGAAACAATGAGCAGTTCTTC.

This clone was observed a single time. V usage is TRBV28 and J usage is TRBJ1-5; 11 bases fit TRBD1. Trimming at V came to 4 bases and at J to 6 bases, leaving 5 bases not matched to a gene. Germline V lookup: CDR1 MDHEN, CDR2 SYDVKM. The CDR3 extends over 15 amino acids. CDR3 amino acids: CASSSRTGGVQPQHF. The CDR3 DNA sequence: TGTGCCAGCAGTTCCCGGACAGGGGGCGTTCAGCCCCAGCATTTT.

V is TRBV5-8 and J is TRBJ1-1; D not resolved. The V and J ends lost 0 bases and 6 bases respectively, with 3 bases between them. The germline V gene has CDR1 SGHTS and CDR2 YDEGEE. This CDR3 spans 11 amino acids. In nucleotides, the CDR3 is TGTGCCAGCAGCTTGGCCTCTGAAGCTTTCTTT. Translating gives CASSLASEAFF.

This clone appeared a single time. The CDR3 DNA reads as TGTGCCTGGAGTGTACTGGTCCGGAATTCACCCCTCCACTTT. Amino acid sequence: CAWSVLVRNSPLHF. The chain employs TRBV30 and TRBJ1-6, with unresolved D. Germline V gene data show CDR1 as GTSNPN and CDR2 as SVGIG (reference sequence). CDR3 size: 14 residues. Trimming stripped 0 bases from V and 7 bases from J, with 10 bases between.

This rearrangement joins TRBV5-4 to TRBJ1-6; D is unclear. V lost 0 bases and J lost 7, with 14 bases in between. This CDR3 is built from 16 residues. Germline V gives CDR1 SGHNT, CDR2 YYREEE (reference sequence). The DNA for the CDR3 is TGTGCCAGCAGCTTGGAGGCCGGCGGCCAGAATTCACCCCTCCACTTT. Protein sequence: CASSLEAGGQNSPLHF.

This clone has just one count. The V and J genes are TRBV7-2 and TRBJ2-3, with a weak D call TRBD2 (7 bases). There are 14 residues in the CDR3. Trimming took off 7 bases at V and 0 bases at J, with 11 bases between the two ends. CDR1 and CDR2 from the germline V gene are SGHTA and FQGNSA. CDR3 sequence reads: CASTGGWSTDTQYF. The CDR3 DNA is TGTGCCAGCACGGGGGGCTGGAGCACAGATACGCAGTATTTT.

This sequence joins TRBV11-2 and TRBJ2-7; weak D call: TRBD1 (5 bases). Germline CDR1 SGHAT, CDR2 FQNNGV. The CDR3 totals 15 residues. V was pared by 3 bases and J by 0 bases, with 12 bases between. This CDR3 is CASSFQGSLSYEQYF. The CDR3 region has the DNA TGTGCCAGCAGCTTCCAGGGCAGCCTCTCCTACGAGCAGTACTTC.

This chain connects TRBV7-2 to TRBJ2-7, with TRBD1 matching 8 bases. In germline, CDR1 is SGHTA, CDR2 FQGNSA. This CDR3 comprises 14 residues. Germline trimming cut 2 bases from V and 4 bases from J; bases unmatched to any gene: 4. The CDR3 nucleotides are TGTGCCAGCAGCTTAAGCACAGGGGGGTACGAGCAGTACTTC. This gives the protein CASSLSTGGYEQYF.

The rearrangement links TRBV5-1 to TRBJ1-1, with TRBD1 matching 12 bases. V dropped 2 bases and J dropped 5; count of bases not matched to a gene: 4. CDR1 SGHRS and CDR2 YFSETQ come from the germline V gene. The CDR3 runs 15 residues. Here the CDR3 reads CASSLGTGGGTEAFF. The CDR3 bases are TGCGCCAGCAGCTTAGGGACAGGGGGCGGGACTGAAGCTTTCTTT.

The V gene is TRBV2, the J gene TRBJ2-7, with D maybe TRBD1 (6 bases). The CDR3 loop spans 15 amino acids. The germline V gene has CDR1 SNHLY and CDR2 FYNNEI. V dropped 3 bases and J dropped 4 bases, with 16 bases sitting between them. The CDR3 reads CASSDLYLQGYEQYF. The CDR3 bases are TGTGCCAGCAGTGACCTCTATTTACAGGGTTACGAGCAGTACTTC.

The gene calls are TRBV9 and TRBJ1-3; D ambiguous. V lost 3 bases and J lost 4, with 17 bases in between. Germline CDR1 reads SGDLS; CDR2 reads YYNGEE. This CDR3 contains 16 residues. The CDR3 reads CASSGAELTGGNTIYF. The CDR3 coding sequence is TGTGCCAGCAGCGGCGCCGAGCTGACGGGAGGAAACACCATATATTTT.

The rearrangement joins TRBV6-5 to TRBJ2-3, with unresolved D. From germline, CDR1 is MNHEY and CDR2 SVGAGI. This CDR3 comprises 12 residues. V gave up 4 bases and J gave up 5 bases, with 7 bases separating them. CDR3 region: CASSSPQDTQYF. The CDR3 DNA reads as TGTGCCAGCAGTTCCCCACAAGATACGCAGTATTTT.

This chain connects TRBV7-2 to TRBJ1-1; 8 nucleotides line up with TRBD1. Looked up from germline, CDR1 is SGHTA and CDR2 is FQGNSA. This CDR3 comprises 14 residues. The V gene end was trimmed by 5 bases and the J gene end by 4 bases; junction bases not matched to a gene: 6. The CDR3 region is CASSQNRGITEAFF. CDR3 nucleotides: TGTGCCAGCAGCCAAAACAGGGGGATCACTGAAGCTTTCTTT. Drawing the rest from reference TRBV7-2 and TRBJ1-1, the complete variable domain is GAGVSQSPSNKVTEKGKDVELRCDPISGHTALYWYRQSLGQGLEFLIYFQGNSAPDKSGLPSDRFSAERTGGSVSTLTIQRTQQEDSAVYLCASSQNRGITEAFFGQGTRLTVV.

The chain recombines TRBV7-9 with TRBJ2-1; 7 bases match TRBD1. Looked up from germline, CDR1 is SEHNR and CDR2 is FQNEAQ (reference sequence). The CDR3 has 15 residues. Trimming removed 4 bases from V and 1 base from J; junction bases left unmatched: 4. The CDR3 sequence: CASSSSDRSYNEQFF. CDR3 coding DNA: TGTGCCAGCAGCTCCTCGGACAGGTCCTACAATGAGCAGTTCTTC.

This clone was seen only once. The chain couples TRBV19 to TRBJ1-1; weak D call: TRBD1 (5 bases). V lost 6 bases to trimming and J lost 4 bases, with 15 bases between them. This CDR3 spans 14 amino acids. The germline CDR1 and CDR2 sequences are LNHDA and SQIVND (reference sequence). CDR3 DNA sequence: TGTGCCAGTAGCGTCGATTGGGGCGGCACTGAAGCTTTCTTT. It yields the protein CASSVDWGGTEAFF. Filled out from reference TRBV19 and TRBJ1-1, the complete variable domain reads DGGITQSPKYLFRKEGQNVTLSCEQNLNHDAMYWYRQDPGQGLRLIYYSQIVNDFQKGDIAEGYSVSREKKESFPLTVTSAQKNPTAFYLCASSVDWGGTEAFFGQGTRLTVV.

Details on this clone: The junction departs from germline at one end; a sequencing error may be responsible. The CDR3 DNA is TGTGCTAGCAGCTTAGTGGGGGACAGGTGTTATAATTCACCCCTCCACTTT. This codes for CASSLVGDRCYNSPLHF. This rearrangement joins TRBV7-7 to TRBJ1-6; 8 positions agree with TRBD1. The germline gives CDR1 SSHAT, CDR2 FNYEAQ (reference sequence). The CDR3 runs 17 residues.

The chain recombines TRBV6-5 with TRBJ2-7, with D unclear. V shed 2 bases and J shed 4 bases, with 3 bases lying between them. This CDR3 region has 11 residues. Germline loops: CDR1 MNHEY, CDR2 SVGAGI. CDR3 sequence (DNA): TGTGCCAGCAGTTACGCGTACGAGCAGTACTTC. This encodes CASSYAYEQYF.

The V call is TRBV27, the J call TRBJ2-1; 8 bases are a match to TRBD2. The germline V gene encodes CDR1 MNHEY and CDR2 SMNVEV (reference sequence). The CDR3 extends over 17 amino acids. V was pared by 6 bases and J by 3 bases, with 13 bases of the junction left unmatched. CDR3 residues: CASSPNPASGFYNEQFF. DNA for the CDR3: TGTGCCAGCAGCCCTAACCCAGCTAGCGGGTTCTACAATGAGCAGTTCTTC.

The V gene is TRBV18, the J gene TRBJ1-5, with D possibly TRBD1 on 6 matching bases. Germline V gives CDR1 KGHSH, CDR2 LQKENI. Trimming removed 4 bases at V and 0 bases at J, with 16 bases between. The CDR3 totals 17 residues. The CDR3: CASSLTQGLDSNQPQHF. CDR3 nucleotide sequence: TGTGCCAGCTCACTGACCCAGGGGCTCGATAGCAATCAGCCCCAGCATTTT.

The V gene is TRBV5-1, the J gene TRBJ2-1; possible D gene TRBD2, 6 bases. Between the trimmed V and J ends, which lost 1 base and 6 bases, there was a span of 17 bases. The CDR3 loop spans 16 amino acids. CDR1 and CDR2 from the germline V gene are SGHRS and YFSETQ. The CDR3 sequence is CASSLRGGGASNEQFF. For the CDR3, the DNA is TGCGCCAGCAGCTTGAGAGGTGGCGGGGCCAGCAATGAGCAGTTCTTC.

V and J are TRBV5-1 and TRBJ2-2; 12 bases agree with TRBD2. CDR3 length: 19 amino acids. The V and J ends lost 0 bases and 3 bases, in that order; junction bases with no gene match: 9. Germline lookup yields CDR1 SGHRS and CDR2 YFSETQ. As DNA, the CDR3 is TGCGCCAGCAGCTTGGTCCCTCCTCTAGCGGGGGGGGACACCGGGGAGCTGTTTTTT. Its translation is CASSLVPPLAGGDTGELFF.

The gene calls are TRBV5-4 and TRBJ2-1, with 11 bases fitting TRBD2. The CDR3 contains 15 residues. After removal of 4 bases from V and 5 bases from J, the junction contained 5 bases not matched to a gene. Germline-derived CDR1 and CDR2 are SGHNT and YYREEE (reference sequence). The CDR3 nucleotides read TGTGCCAGCAGCGTTACTAGCGGGGGAGACAATGAGCAGTTCTTC. This gives the protein CASSVTSGGDNEQFF.

The chain combines TRBV7-2 with TRBJ2-7; possible D gene TRBD1, 6 bases. Deletions cut 6 bases from V and 3 bases from J, with 15 bases between. Germline CDR1 SGHTA, CDR2 FQGNSA. The CDR3 consists of 14 residues. CDR3 DNA: TGTGCCAGCAGTTTCACCAGGGGCCACTACGAGCAGTACTTC. Residues: CASSFTRGHYEQYF. Full variable domain (missing parts from reference TRBV7-2 and TRBJ2-7): GAGVSQSPSNKVTEKGKDVELRCDPISGHTALYWYRQSLGQGLEFLIYFQGNSAPDKSGLPSDRFSAERTGGSVSTLTIQRTQQEDSAVYLCASSFTRGHYEQYFGPGTRLTVT.

This chain connects TRBV12-1 to TRBJ1-1; the table's D call TRBD1 went unverified against the DNA. TRBV12-1 is recorded as a pseudogene. The CDR3 length is 12 residues. The CDR3 region is CASSFQNTEAFF. In DNA form, the CDR3 reads TGTGCCAGCAGCTTTCAAAACACTGAAGCTTTCTTT.

The chain joins TRBV2 to TRBJ1-3; possibly TRBD1 for D (5 bases). Germline CDR1 is SNHLY and CDR2 is FYNNEI. The CDR3 has 16 amino acids. The V end was cut by 3 bases, the J end by 1 base, with 13 bases between. This CDR3 is CASSDPLGASGNTIYF. The CDR3 DNA is TGTGCCAGCAGTGATCCATTAGGGGCGTCTGGAAACACCATATATTTT. The full variable domain, rest sourced from reference TRBV2 and TRBJ1-3, is EPEVTQTPSHQVTQMGQEVILRCVPISNHLYFYWYRQILGQKVEFLVSFYNNEISEKSEIFDDQFSVERPDGSNFTLKIRSTKLEDSAMYFCASSDPLGASGNTIYFGEGSWLTVV.

This clone was counted a few times. The V and J genes are TRBV28 and TRBJ1-4; D is ambiguous. The CDR3 is 12 amino acids. The V gene lost 4 bases and the J gene lost 6 bases, with 6 bases spanning the gap. Per germline, CDR1 MDHEN and CDR2 SYDVKM. CDR3 protein: CASSSVDEKLFF. DNA of the CDR3: TGTGCCAGCAGTTCAGTGGATGAAAAACTGTTTTTT.

The chain recombines TRBV5-1 with TRBJ2-2, with D tentatively TRBD2 (5 bases). Trimming removed 4 bases at V and 3 bases at J, with 25 bases between. CDR3 length: 19 residues. The germline gives CDR1 SGHRS, CDR2 YFSETQ. The CDR3, as DNA: TGCGCCAGCAGCCTGGCGGCATACCCCCCCCCGAGGGACACCGGGGAGCTGTTTTTT. Its protein is CASSLAAYPPPRDTGELFF.